Listed below are T cell receptor beta chains from one sample, sequenced in a study of monozygotic twins with cystic fibrosis. Using immunoSEQ multiplex PCR, the repertoire was profiled, and TCRdb retains in-frame clones only, with some absent. This sample has some 14,000 clones, with around 98% found just once. Sequenced material: blood. Receptors were obtained from a girl aged 2-10 years with cystic fibrosis. Both conserved end residues are part of each CDR3. A D gene is named only where the DNA matches it firmly. Only part of the rows carry a size: once, few, many, or a class if the clone is expanded.

v_call	j_call	d_call	clone_size	cdr3_aa	cdr3_nt
TRBV19	TRBJ2-3	TRBD2	NA	CASSIRASGISTDTQYF	TGTGCCAGTAGTATTAGGGCTAGCGGTATCAGCACAGATACGCAGTATTTT
TRBV5-1	TRBJ2-5	NA	NA	CASTLLTGLPEETQYF	TGCGCCAGCACTTTACTGACGGGGCTACCCGAAGAGACCCAGTACTTC
TRBV4-1	TRBJ1-1	NA	NA	CASSQVGSRDTEAFF	TGCGCCAGCAGCCAAGTAGGATCAAGGGACACTGAAGCTTTCTTT
TRBV7-9	TRBJ1-2	TRBD1	NA	CASSLTGGHGYTF	TGTGCCAGCAGCTTAACAGGGGGCCATGGCTACACCTTC
TRBV5-1	TRBJ2-6	NA	NA	CASSWGGRSSGANVLTF	TGCGCCAGCAGCTGGGGCGGCCGATCCTCTGGGGCCAACGTCCTGACTTTC
TRBV20-1	TRBJ1-1	NA	NA	CSAGGAVQAFF	TGCAGTGCCGGCGGGGCAGTACAAGCTTTCTTT
TRBV6-1	TRBJ2-3	TRBD1	NA	CASFADRASTDTQYF	TGTGCCAGTTTTGCGGACAGGGCTAGCACAGATACGCAGTATTTT
TRBV5-4	TRBJ2-1	TRBD2	once	CASSLYAGGPLNEQFF	TGTGCCAGCAGCTTGTATGCGGGAGGGCCACTCAATGAGCAGTTCTTC
TRBV13	TRBJ2-7	NA	NA	CASSLWGRDSYEQYF	TGTGCCAGCAGCTTATGGGGCAGGGACTCCTACGAGCAGTACTTC
TRBV19	TRBJ1-1	NA	NA	CASSIDPANTEAFF	TGTGCCAGTAGTATAGATCCAGCCAACACTGAAGCTTTCTTT
TRBV6-4	TRBJ2-5	NA	NA	CASSHRVGETQYF	TGTGCCAGCAGTCATAGGGTGGGAGAGACCCAGTACTTC
TRBV18	TRBJ1-5	NA	NA	CASSPPGADSNQPQHF	TGTGCCAGCTCACCACCCGGGGCAGATAGCAATCAGCCCCAGCATTTT
TRBV9	TRBJ1-2	NA	NA	CASSPSPNYGYTF	TGTGCCAGCAGCCCCTCCCCGAACTATGGCTACACCTTC
TRBV19	TRBJ2-5	TRBD2	NA	CASRSSGSGAQETQYF	TGTGCCAGTAGGTCTAGCGGGAGTGGGGCACAAGAGACCCAGTACTTC
TRBV11-2	TRBJ2-1	NA	NA	CASSLSGHGDEQFF	TGTGCCAGCAGCTTATCGGGGCACGGGGATGAGCAGTTCTTC
TRBV10-3	TRBJ2-3	TRBD1	NA	CAISAGTGNTDTQYF	TGTGCCATCAGCGCAGGGACAGGGAACACAGATACGCAGTATTTT
TRBV12-5	TRBJ2-3	NA	once	CASGGPTDTQYF	TGTGCTAGTGGTGGGCCCACAGATACGCAGTATTTT
TRBV29-1	TRBJ1-2	NA	NA	CSAYLVDYTF	TGCAGCGCTTATCTAGTGGACTACACCTTC
TRBV6-4	TRBJ2-1	TRBD1	NA	CASSDNGQGSSYNEQFF	TGTGCCAGCAGTGACAATGGACAGGGAAGCTCCTACAATGAGCAGTTCTTC
TRBV11-2	TRBJ2-7	NA	once	CASSFLTSWGAYF	TGTGCCAGCAGCTTCCTGACTAGTTGGGGCGCTTACTTC
TRBV11-2	TRBJ2-7	NA	NA	CASSLGGQGHPSYEQYF	TGTGCCAGCAGCTTAGGTGGGCAGGGGCACCCTTCCTACGAGCAGTACTTC
TRBV29-1	TRBJ2-3	NA	once	CSVGPRALFRADTQYF	TGCAGCGTTGGGCCCAGGGCGTTGTTTAGAGCAGATACGCAGTATTTT